The TCR beta chain described here comes from a study of CD8+CD57+ T cells in acquired aplastic anemia (dated 2018 in TCRdb). Regarding the complete study: Extracted DNA from sorted CD4+ and CD8+ cells averaged about 3.4 ug, ranging from roughly 0.17 to 30 ug. CD8+CD57+ expansion was defined as a frequency above the mean frequency observed in healthy subjects.

The patients picked for sequencing were ones in whom flow cytometry had shown an expansion of CD8+CD57+ cells. All patients had severe acquired aplastic anemia diagnosed by International Study of Aplastic Anemia and Agranulocytosis and Camitta criteria. No therapy had been received by the patients at the time of blood sampling. In the study, sorted CD4+ and CD8+ blood T cells from patients with severe aplastic anemia and from healthy subjects underwent deep sequencing of TCR repertoires. In the USA, patient enrollment took place under clinicaltrials.gov protocols 00001620, 01623167, 00001397, 00071045, 00081523 and 00961064. Ficoll-Paque density gradient centrifugation was used to isolate peripheral blood mononuclear cells. CD4+ and CD8+ T cells were sorted by FACS or magnetic beads before DNA extraction. This clonotype has at least ten counts. Its cognate antigen has yet to be identified. Base qualities are not recorded, but no much larger clone differs from it by a single base.

Genomic DNA was used as template for profiling of TCR beta VDJ combinations and CDR3 sequences. An Illumina HiSeq 2000 was used for TCR repertoire sequencing. In the paper's pipeline: TRBV/TRBJ rearrangement plots, CDR3 size and DJ length profiles, and Simpson's diversity index were used to assess repertoires. The immunodominant clone was defined as the most abundant DNA sequence in deep sequencing data. CDR3 amino acid sequences were checked for sharing between subjects and were compared against published repertoires and the VDJdb database. TCRdb handled the public reads itself, with Q25 trimming in fastp and clone calling in MiXCR, and kept productive beta chains. CDR3 protein sequences are deduplicated, and each keeps its most common genes and DNA. None of the V and J calls come from the authors' own analysis; TCRdb made them. The sample table records 150,000 to 200,000 distinct CDR3 sequences; around half of these occur just once. The top ten constitute more than 0.95% of the sample.

General study outcomes and caveats: Around 30 CD8+ CDR3 sequences were found in both patients and controls but appeared to be highly expressed in patients and within the immunodominant clones of the patients. Between patients and healthy controls, no significant difference in CD8+ Simpson's diversity was found (P=0.060).

The sequenced sample consisted of sorted CD4+, CD8+, or CD8+CD57+ T cells (not recorded which) from PBMCs. This clonotype was sampled from a human donor with aplastic anemia.

The CDR3 protein: CSAGLAVYNEQFF. Here is the DNA: TGCAGTGCTGGACTAGCGGTTTACAATGAGCAGTTCTTC. Recombination connected TRBV20-1 to TRBJ2-1, with 10 bases aligning to TRBD2. V lost 5 bases and J lost 4 bases, and the count of bases not matched to a germline gene is 2. The CDR1 and CDR2 encoded by the germline V gene (reference sequence) are DFQATT and SNEGSKA. From its cysteine to its phenylalanine, the CDR3 spans 13 amino acids. The kept DNA is CDR3 alone, 39 bases in frame from the first base.